This TCR beta chain was identified in a study of cytomegalovirus exposure and HLA in healthy donors. Overall study results and limits: In vitro experiments confirmed that a few CMV-associated chains were specific for CMV antigens.

Libraries were prepared by immunoSEQ multiplex PCR; TCRdb keeps only in-frame clonotypes and omits some of them. The repertoire includes more than 55,000 clones, 90% of them detected once, and approximately 3% sits in the top ten. There are a few counts of this clone. Its antigen is unidentified. This CDR3 is built from 15 residues. V was clipped by 6 bases and J by 1 base, with 16 bases between them. Germline V gene data show CDR1 as MNHEY and CDR2 as SMNVEV (reference sequence). Sample: PBMCs. The receptor was derived from a man aged 18 to 29 in good health and CMV-seronegative. The rearrangement uses TRBV27 and TRBJ2-7, with D hard to call. The CDR3 nucleotides read TGTGCCAGCAGCCCGGTGTGGCGCGGATCCTACGAGCAGTACTTC. This encodes CASSPVWRGSYEQYF.